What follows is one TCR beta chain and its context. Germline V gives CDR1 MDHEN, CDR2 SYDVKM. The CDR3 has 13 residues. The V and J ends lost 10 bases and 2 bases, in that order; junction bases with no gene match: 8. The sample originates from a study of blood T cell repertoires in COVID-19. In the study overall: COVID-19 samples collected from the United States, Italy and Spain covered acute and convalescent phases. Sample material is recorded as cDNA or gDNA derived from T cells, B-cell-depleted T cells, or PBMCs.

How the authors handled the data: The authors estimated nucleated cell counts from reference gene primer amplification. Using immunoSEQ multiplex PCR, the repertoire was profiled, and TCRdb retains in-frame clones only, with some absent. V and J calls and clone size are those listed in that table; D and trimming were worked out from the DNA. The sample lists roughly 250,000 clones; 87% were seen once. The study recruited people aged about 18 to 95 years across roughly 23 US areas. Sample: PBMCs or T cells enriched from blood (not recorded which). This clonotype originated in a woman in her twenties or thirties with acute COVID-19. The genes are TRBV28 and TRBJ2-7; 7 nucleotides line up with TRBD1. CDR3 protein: CAIQGTLTYEQYF. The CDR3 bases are TGTGCCATACAGGGGACCCTAACCTACGAGCAGTACTTC.